What follows describes a single TCR beta chain. The entry originates in a study of shared clonotypes between healthy human individuals. The CDR3 runs to 15 residues. V was clipped by 5 bases and J by 4 bases; unmatched bases: 11. Germline lookup yields CDR1 MNHNY and CDR2 SVGAGI (reference sequence). Profiled with immunoSEQ multiplex PCR; TCRdb holds only in-frame clones, not every one. The table includes 2 million to 2.5 million clones, about nine tenths detected once. The sequencing sample was made of naive CD4+ T cells from PBMCs. Noted subset: CD45RA+ positively selected. This TCR was recovered from a man aged 18 to 29 in good health. Some clones in this sample may be carry-over from other donors' samples. The J gene is TRBJ2-7, the V gene TRBV6-6, with TRBD2 matching 7 bases. This chain's CDR3 is CASSHPTSGIYEQYF. CDR3 DNA: TGTGCCAGCAGTCACCCCACGAGCGGGATATACGAGCAGTACTTC.